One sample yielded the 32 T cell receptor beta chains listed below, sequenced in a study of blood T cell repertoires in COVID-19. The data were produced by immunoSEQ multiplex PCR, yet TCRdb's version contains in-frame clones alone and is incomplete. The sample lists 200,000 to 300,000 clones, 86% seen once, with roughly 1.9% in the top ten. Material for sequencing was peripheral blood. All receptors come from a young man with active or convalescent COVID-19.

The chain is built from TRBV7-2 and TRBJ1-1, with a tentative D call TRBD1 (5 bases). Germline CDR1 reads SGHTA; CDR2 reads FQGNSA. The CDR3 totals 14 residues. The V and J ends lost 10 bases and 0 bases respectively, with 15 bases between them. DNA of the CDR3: TGTGCCACAAGTGAACAGGTCATGAACACTGAAGCTTTCTTT. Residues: CATSEQVMNTEAFF. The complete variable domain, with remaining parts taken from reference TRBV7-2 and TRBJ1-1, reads GAGVSQSPSNKVTEKGKDVELRCDPISGHTALYWYRQSLGQGLEFLIYFQGNSAPDKSGLPSDRFSAERTGGSVSTLTIQRTQQEDSAVYLCATSEQVMNTEAFFGQGTRLTVV.

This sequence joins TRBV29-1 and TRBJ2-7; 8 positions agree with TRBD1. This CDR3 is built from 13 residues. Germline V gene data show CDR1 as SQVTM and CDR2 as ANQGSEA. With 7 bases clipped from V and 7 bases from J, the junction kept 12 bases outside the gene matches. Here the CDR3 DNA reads TGCAGCGGAAGCCAGACAGGGGTGGGGGAGCAGTACTTC. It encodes CSGSQTGVGEQYF.

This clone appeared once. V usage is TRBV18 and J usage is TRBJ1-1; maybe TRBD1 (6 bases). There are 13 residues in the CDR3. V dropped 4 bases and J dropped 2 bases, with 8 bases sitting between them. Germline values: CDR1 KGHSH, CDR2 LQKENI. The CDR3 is CASSRDTNTEAFF. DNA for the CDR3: TGTGCCAGCTCACGGGACACCAACACTGAAGCTTTCTTT.

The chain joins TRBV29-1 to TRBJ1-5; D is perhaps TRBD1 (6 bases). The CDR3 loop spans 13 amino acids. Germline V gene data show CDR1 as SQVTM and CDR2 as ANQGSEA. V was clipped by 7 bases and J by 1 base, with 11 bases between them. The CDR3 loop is CSGSQGSNQPQHF. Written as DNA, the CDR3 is TGCAGCGGGTCCCAGGGGAGCAATCAGCCCCAGCATTTT.

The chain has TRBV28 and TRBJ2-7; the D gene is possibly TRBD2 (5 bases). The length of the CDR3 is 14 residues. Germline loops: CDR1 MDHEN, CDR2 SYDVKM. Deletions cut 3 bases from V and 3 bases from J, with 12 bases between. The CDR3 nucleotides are TGTGCCAGCAGTTTTCCAGCGGCCGGCTACGAGCAGTACTTC. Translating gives CASSFPAAGYEQYF.

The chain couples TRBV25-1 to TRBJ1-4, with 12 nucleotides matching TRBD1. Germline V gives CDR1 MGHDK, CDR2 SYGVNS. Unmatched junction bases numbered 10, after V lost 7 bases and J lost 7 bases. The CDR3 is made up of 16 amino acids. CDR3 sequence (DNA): TGTGCCAGCACCTCAGGGGGGACAGGGGGCTCTGAAAAACTGTTTTTT. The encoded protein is CASTSGGTGGSEKLFF.

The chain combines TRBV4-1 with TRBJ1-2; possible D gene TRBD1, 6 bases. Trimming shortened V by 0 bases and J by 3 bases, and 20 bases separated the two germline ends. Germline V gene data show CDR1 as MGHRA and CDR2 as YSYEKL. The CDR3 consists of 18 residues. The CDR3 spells CASSQEGLGGGDDYGYTF. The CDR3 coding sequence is TGCGCCAGCAGCCAAGAGGGCTTAGGGGGAGGGGATGACTATGGCTACACCTTC.

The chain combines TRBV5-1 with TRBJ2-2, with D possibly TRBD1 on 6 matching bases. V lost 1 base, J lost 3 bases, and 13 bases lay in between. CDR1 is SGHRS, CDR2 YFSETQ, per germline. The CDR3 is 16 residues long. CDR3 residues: CASSLNQGMDTGELFF. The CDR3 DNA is TGCGCCAGCAGCTTGAATCAGGGGATGGACACCGGGGAGCTGTTTTTT.

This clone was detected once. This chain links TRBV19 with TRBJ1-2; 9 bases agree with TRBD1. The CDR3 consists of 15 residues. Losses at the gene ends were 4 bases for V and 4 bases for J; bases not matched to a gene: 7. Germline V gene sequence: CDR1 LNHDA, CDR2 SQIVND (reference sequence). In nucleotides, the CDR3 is TGTGCCAGTAGTACACAGGGGGCCGGGGGCTATGGCTACACCTTC. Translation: CASSTQGAGGYGYTF.

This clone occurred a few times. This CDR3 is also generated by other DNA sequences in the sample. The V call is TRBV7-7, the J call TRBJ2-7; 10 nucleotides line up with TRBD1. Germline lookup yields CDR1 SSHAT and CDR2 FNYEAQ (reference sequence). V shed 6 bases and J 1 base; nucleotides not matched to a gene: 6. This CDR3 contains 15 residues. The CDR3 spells CASSLGDRGSYEQYF. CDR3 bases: TGTGCCAGCAGTTTGGGGGACAGGGGTTCCTACGAGCAGTACTTC.

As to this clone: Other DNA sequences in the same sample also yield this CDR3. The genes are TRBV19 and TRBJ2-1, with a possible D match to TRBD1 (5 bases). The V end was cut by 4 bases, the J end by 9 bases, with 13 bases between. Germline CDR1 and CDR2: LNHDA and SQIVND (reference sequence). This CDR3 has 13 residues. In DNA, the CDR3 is TGTGCCAGTAGTAGGCAAGGGGTGGGTGAGCAGTTCTTC. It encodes CASSRQGVGEQFF.

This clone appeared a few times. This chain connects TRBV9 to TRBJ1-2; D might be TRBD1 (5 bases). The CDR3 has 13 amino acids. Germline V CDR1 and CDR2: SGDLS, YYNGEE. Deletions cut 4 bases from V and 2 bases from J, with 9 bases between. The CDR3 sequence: CASSPTENYGYTF. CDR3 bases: TGTGCCAGCAGCCCGACAGAAAACTATGGCTACACCTTC.

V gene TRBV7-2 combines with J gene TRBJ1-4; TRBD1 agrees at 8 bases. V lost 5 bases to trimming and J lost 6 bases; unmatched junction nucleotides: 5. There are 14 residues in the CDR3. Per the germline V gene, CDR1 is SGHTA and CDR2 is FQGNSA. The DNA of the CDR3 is TGTGCCAGCAGCCCACAGGGGGGGCATGAAAAACTGTTTTTT. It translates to CASSPQGGHEKLFF.

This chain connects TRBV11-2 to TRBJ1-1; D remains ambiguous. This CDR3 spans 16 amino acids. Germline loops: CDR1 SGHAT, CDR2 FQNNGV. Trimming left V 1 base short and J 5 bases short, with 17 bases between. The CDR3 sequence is CASSLGWASRGTEAFF. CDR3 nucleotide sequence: TGTGCCAGCAGCTTAGGTTGGGCCTCCCGTGGGACTGAAGCTTTCTTT.

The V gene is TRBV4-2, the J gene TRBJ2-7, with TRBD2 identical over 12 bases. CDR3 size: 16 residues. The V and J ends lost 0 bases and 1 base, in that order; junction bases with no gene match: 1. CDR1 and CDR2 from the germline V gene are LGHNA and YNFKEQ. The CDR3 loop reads CASSQDGTSGSYEQYF. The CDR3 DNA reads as TGTGCCAGCAGCCAAGATGGGACTAGCGGGTCCTACGAGCAGTACTTC.

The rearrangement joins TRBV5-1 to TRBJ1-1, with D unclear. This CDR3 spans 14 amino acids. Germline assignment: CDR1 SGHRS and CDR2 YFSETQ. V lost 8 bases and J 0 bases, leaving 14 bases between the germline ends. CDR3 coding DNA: TGCGCCAGTCAAAACGTCGGTCTGAACACTGAAGCTTTCTTT. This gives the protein CASQNVGLNTEAFF.

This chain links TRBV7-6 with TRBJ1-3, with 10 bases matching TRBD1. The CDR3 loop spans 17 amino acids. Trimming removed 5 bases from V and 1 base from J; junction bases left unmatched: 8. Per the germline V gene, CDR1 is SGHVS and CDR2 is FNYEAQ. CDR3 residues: CASSIRQGAGSGNTIYF. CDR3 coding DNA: TGTGCCAGCAGCATAAGACAGGGGGCCGGGTCTGGAAACACCATATATTTT.

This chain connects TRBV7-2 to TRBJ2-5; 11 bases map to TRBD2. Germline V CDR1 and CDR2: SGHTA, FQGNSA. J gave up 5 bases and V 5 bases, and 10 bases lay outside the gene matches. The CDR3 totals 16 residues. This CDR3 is CASSPISGGVFETQYF. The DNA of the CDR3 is TGTGCCAGCAGCCCGATTAGCGGGGGGGTTTTCGAGACCCAGTACTTC.

The CDR3: CASSDVRGISYNSPLHF. CDR3 in DNA: TGTGCCAGCAGTGACGTCAGGGGAATTTCCTATAATTCACCCCTCCACTTT. The genes are TRBV25-1 and TRBJ1-6; D possibly corresponds to TRBD1 (6 bases). The CDR3 has 17 amino acids. Germline V gives CDR1 MGHDK, CDR2 SYGVNS. Trimming removed 3 bases at V and 1 base at J, with 13 bases between.

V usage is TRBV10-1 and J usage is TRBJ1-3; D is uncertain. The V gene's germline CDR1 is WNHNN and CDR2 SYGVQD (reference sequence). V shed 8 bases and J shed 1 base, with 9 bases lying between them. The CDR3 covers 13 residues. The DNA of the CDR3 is TGCGCCAGCGGAGACGCGTCTGGAAACACCATATATTTT. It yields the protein CASGDASGNTIYF.

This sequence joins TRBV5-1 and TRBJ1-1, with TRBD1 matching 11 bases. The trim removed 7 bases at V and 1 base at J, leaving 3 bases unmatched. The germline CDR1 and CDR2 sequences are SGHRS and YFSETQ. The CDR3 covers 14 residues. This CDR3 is CASGTGGGNTEAFF. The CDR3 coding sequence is TGCGCCAGCGGGACAGGGGGAGGGAACACTGAAGCTTTCTTT.

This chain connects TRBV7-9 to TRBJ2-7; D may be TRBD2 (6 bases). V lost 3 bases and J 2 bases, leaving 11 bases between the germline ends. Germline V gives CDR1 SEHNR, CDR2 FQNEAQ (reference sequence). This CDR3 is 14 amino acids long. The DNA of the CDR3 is TGTGCCAGCAGCTTTAACGGGGGTCCCTACGAGCAGTACTTC. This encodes CASSFNGGPYEQYF.

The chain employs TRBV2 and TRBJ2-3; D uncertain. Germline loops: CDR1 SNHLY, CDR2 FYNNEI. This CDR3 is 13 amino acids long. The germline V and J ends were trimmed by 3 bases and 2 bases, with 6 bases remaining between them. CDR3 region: CASSDLITDTQYF. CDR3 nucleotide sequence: TGTGCCAGCAGTGATTTAATCACAGATACGCAGTATTTT.

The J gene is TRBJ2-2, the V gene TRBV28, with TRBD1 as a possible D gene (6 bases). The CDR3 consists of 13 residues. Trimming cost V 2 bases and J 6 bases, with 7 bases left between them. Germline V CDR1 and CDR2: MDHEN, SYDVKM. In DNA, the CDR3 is TGTGCCAGCAGTTTAGCAGGGGCCGGGGAGCTGTTTTTT. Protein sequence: CASSLAGAGELFF.

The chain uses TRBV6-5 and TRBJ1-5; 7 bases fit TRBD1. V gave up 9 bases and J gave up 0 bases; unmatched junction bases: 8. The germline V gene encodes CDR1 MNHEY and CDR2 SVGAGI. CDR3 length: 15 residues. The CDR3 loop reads CARARDSYSNQPQHF. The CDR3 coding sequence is TGTGCCAGGGCCCGGGACAGCTATAGCAATCAGCCCCAGCATTTT.

CDR3 bases: TGTGCCAGCAGCTACCCATTTGCGAGCAATCAGCCCCAGCATTTT. Its protein product is CASSYPFASNQPQHF. The chain links TRBV6-7 to TRBJ1-5; D gene uncertain. TRBV6-7 is an ORF, with its function uncertain. V lost 6 bases, J lost 1 base, and 13 bases lay in between. This CDR3 comprises 15 residues.

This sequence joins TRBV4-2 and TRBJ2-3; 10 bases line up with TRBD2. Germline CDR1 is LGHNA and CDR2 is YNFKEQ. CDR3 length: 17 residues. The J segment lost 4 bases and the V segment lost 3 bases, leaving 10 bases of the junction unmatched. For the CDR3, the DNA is TGTGCCAGCAGCCACCCGGAGATAAGCGGGGGGGCAGATACGCAGTATTTT. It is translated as CASSHPEISGGADTQYF.

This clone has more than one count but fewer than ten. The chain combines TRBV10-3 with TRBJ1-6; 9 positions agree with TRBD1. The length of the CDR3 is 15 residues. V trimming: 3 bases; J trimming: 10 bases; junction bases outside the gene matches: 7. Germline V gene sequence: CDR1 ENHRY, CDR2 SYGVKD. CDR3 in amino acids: CAISDRDRASSPLHF. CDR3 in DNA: TGTGCCATCAGTGATAGGGACAGGGCTAGCTCACCCCTCCACTTT.

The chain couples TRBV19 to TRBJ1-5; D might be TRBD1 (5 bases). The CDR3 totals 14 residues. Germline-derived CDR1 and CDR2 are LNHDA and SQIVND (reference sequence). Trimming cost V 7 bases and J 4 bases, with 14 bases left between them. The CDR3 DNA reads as TGTGCCAGTATGTCGATGGGGGGAAATCAGCCCCAGCATTTT. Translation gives CASMSMGGNQPQHF.

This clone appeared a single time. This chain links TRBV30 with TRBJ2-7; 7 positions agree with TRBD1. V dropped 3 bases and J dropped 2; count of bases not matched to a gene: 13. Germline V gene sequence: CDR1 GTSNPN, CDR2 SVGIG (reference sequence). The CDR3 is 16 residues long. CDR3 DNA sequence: TGTGCCTGGAGCAAGAGAGGGGGCCAAATCACCTACGAGCAGTACTTC. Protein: CAWSKRGGQITYEQYF.

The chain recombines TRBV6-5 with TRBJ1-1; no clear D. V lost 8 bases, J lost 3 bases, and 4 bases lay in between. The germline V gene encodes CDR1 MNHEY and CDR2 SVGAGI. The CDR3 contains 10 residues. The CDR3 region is CASLDTEAFF. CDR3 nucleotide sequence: TGTGCCAGCCTAGACACTGAAGCTTTCTTT.

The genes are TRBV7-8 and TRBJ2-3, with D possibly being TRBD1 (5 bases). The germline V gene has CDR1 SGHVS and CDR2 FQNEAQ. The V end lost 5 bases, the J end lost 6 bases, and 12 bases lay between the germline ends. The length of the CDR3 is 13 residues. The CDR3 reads CASSPPRGDTQYF. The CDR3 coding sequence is TGTGCCAGCAGCCCCCCTAGGGGTGATACGCAGTATTTT. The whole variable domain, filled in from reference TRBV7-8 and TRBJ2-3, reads GAGVSQSPRYKVAKRGQDVALRCDPISGHVSLFWYQQALGQGPEFLTYFQNEAQLDKSGLPSDRFFAERPEGSVSTLKIQRTQQEDSAVYLCASSPPRGDTQYFGPGTRLTVL.